The 18 T cell receptor beta chains below all came from one sample that was sequenced in a study of regulatory T cells in long-lasting Graves disease. Time point indicated: newly diagnosed GD, antithyroid drugs for less than 3 months. The TCR library was prepared using RNA isolated from PBMCs. Arm-PCR of CDR3 regions and iRepertoire HTBI primers were the basis on which TCR beta libraries were built. One entry per CDR3 protein results from TCRdb running MiXCR on the multiplex PCR reads. The sample records about 540,000 distinct CDR3 sequences, 13% being singletons. Another study also made use of these data, one on T cells in Graves' hyperthyroidism and ophthalmopathy.

Sequenced here: peripheral blood mononuclear cells (PBMCs), sampled at new diagnosis, from a patient treated with antithyroid drugs. The origin of the receptors is a man younger than 40 with Graves disease.

This clonotype was observed many times. This chain uses TRBV9 with TRBJ1-4; D is unclear. The CDR3 has 15 amino acids. CDR1 and CDR2 from the germline V gene are SGDLS and YYNGEE. V was clipped by 4 bases and J by 4 bases, with 14 bases between them. CDR3 coding DNA: TGTGCCAGCAGCCCCGCCGACGGTCATAATGAAAAACTGTTTTTT. Residues: CASSPADGHNEKLFF.

V and J are TRBV12-3 or TRBV12-4 and TRBJ2-7, with no clear D. CDR3 size: 13 residues. V lost 3 bases and J lost 1, with 7 bases in between. CDR3 residues: CASSLVESYEQYF. DNA of the CDR3: TGTGCCAGCAGTTTGGTCGAGTCCTACGAGCAGTACTTC.

As to this clonotype: A much more abundant neighbour one base away suggests this may be a read error. V gene TRBV12-5 combines with J gene TRBJ2-1, with unresolved D. The CDR3 is 12 amino acids. V was trimmed by 2 bases and J by 2 bases, leaving 1 base between them. The germline V gene encodes CDR1 LGHNT and CDR2 FRNRAP. The CDR3 DNA is TGTGCTAGTGGTTTGCCCTACAATGAGCAGTTCTTC. Translated: CASGLPYNEQFF.

In its sample, this clonotype was seen a few times. With a much larger clone just one base away, this may be a read error. The chain couples TRBV7-7 to TRBJ2-1, with D maybe TRBD2 (5 bases). The germline V gene encodes CDR1 SSHAT and CDR2 FNYEAQ (reference sequence). The CDR3 covers 15 residues. The DNA of the CDR3 is TGTGCCAGCAGCTTTAGCGCTAGCTCCTACGATGAGCAGTTCTTC. This sequence encodes CASSFSASSYDEQFF.

This clonotype was seen repeatedly, ten times or more. The genes are TRBV2 and TRBJ2-7; 7 nucleotides line up with TRBD2. This CDR3 comprises 14 residues. CDR1 and CDR2 from the germline V gene are SNHLY and FYNNEI. Trimming at V came to 7 bases and at J to 0 bases, leaving 6 bases not matched to a gene. The CDR3 DNA follows: TGTGCCAGCAATTTCGCTAGCGGCTCCTACGAGCAGTACTTC. This sequence encodes CASNFASGSYEQYF.

The chain couples TRBV6-5 to TRBJ2-5; D may correspond to TRBD1 or TRBD2 (5 bases each). Trimming removed 2 bases from V and 5 bases from J, with 12 bases in between. The length of the CDR3 is 14 residues. Germline CDR1 is MNHEY and CDR2 is SVGAGI. The CDR3 DNA reads TGTGCCAGCAGTTACGGGGGAACGGTGGAGACCCAGTACTTC. This gives the protein CASSYGGTVETQYF.

This clonotype has ten or more counts. CDR3 DNA sequence: TGTGCCAGCAGAGGGGGGAGGACCGCTGAAGCTTTCTTT. Amino acid sequence: CASRGGRTAEAFF. The rearrangement links TRBV6-2 or TRBV6-3 to TRBJ1-1, with D maybe TRBD1 (6 bases). Germline assignment: CDR1 MNHEY and CDR2 SVGEGT. The CDR3 is 13 amino acids. The V end was cut by 6 bases, the J end by 6 bases, with 14 bases between.

This clonotype was seen at least ten times. J is TRBJ2-7 and V is TRBV3-1, with D unresolved. V dropped 0 bases and J dropped 3 bases, with 6 bases sitting between them. Germline V gene lookup returns CDR1 LGHDT and CDR2 YNNKEL (reference sequence). The CDR3 is 13 residues long. The CDR3 reads CASSQDPHYEQYF. The CDR3 nucleotides read TGTGCCAGCAGCCAAGATCCCCACTACGAGCAGTACTTC.

This clonotype has at least ten counts. V gene TRBV28 combines with J gene TRBJ2-7; D tentatively reads TRBD1 or TRBD2 (5 bases each). V was clipped by 8 bases and J by 2 bases, with 19 bases between them. From germline, CDR1 is MDHEN and CDR2 SYDVKM. The CDR3 loop spans 15 amino acids. This CDR3 is CASSDPGTATYEQYF. The CDR3 bases are TGTGCCAGCTCGGATCCTGGGACGGCGACCTACGAGCAGTACTTC.

The chain employs TRBV3-1 and TRBJ2-1; 14 bases are a match to TRBD2. Trimming cost V 4 bases and J 5 bases; bases outside gene matches: 7. Germline values: CDR1 LGHDT, CDR2 YNNKEL (reference sequence). The CDR3 loop spans 17 amino acids. DNA for the CDR3: TGTGCCAGCAGCCGTGGACTAGCGGGAGGTCGTAACAATGAGCAGTTCTTC. It specifies CASSRGLAGGRNNEQFF.

This clonotype was recorded at least ten times. The chain has TRBV2 and TRBJ2-7; 9 bases fit TRBD1. CDR1 is SNHLY, CDR2 FYNNEI, per germline. This CDR3 is built from 12 residues. The V and J ends lost 3 bases and 7 bases, in that order; junction bases with no gene match: 1. The CDR3 spells CASSEDRGEQYF. CDR3 sequence (DNA): TGTGCCAGCAGTGAGGACAGGGGAGAGCAGTACTTC.

Note on this clonotype: A far larger clone is one base from this, pointing to a likely read error. This chain uses TRBV5-5 with TRBJ2-7; no definite D call. V was cut by 2 bases and J by 6 bases, with 18 bases left in between. The CDR3 loop spans 15 amino acids. Germline loops: CDR1 SGHKS, CDR2 YYEKEE (reference sequence). The CDR3 bases are TGTGCCAGCAGCTTAGTTATTGCGGTAACTACCGAGCAGTACTTC. Translated: CASSLVIAVTTEQYF.

There are many counts of this clonotype. The chain employs TRBV24-1 and TRBJ2-3; unclear D gene. V lost 3 bases and J 8 bases, leaving 8 bases between the germline ends. This CDR3 is 12 amino acids long. The germline gives CDR1 KGHDR, CDR2 SFDVKD. This CDR3 reads CATSDESTTQYF. For the CDR3, the DNA is TGTGCCACCAGTGATGAAAGTACTACGCAGTATTTT.

As for this clonotype: A read error may explain this, as a much larger clone is one base away. This chain connects TRBV10-3 to TRBJ1-2; maybe TRBD1 (5 bases). CDR1 and CDR2 from the germline V gene are ENHRY and SYGVKD. Trimming cost V 3 bases and J 4 bases, with 12 bases left between them. The CDR3 totals 14 residues. CDR3 residues: CAISEPRQFYGYTF. The DNA for the CDR3 is TGTGCCATCAGTGAACCTAGACAGTTCTATGGCTACACCTTC.

The sample holds a few counts of this clonotype. The chain employs TRBV5-1 and TRBJ2-4; the match to TRBD1 covers 10 bases. The CDR3 is 14 amino acids. Trimming at V came to 5 bases and at J to 4 bases, leaving 3 bases not matched to a gene. From germline, CDR1 is SGHRS and CDR2 YFSETQ. The CDR3 loop reads CASSVDRGKNIQYF. The CDR3 DNA sequence: TGCGCCAGCAGTGTGGACAGGGGGAAAAACATTCAGTACTTC.

Ten or more counts support this clonotype. This sequence joins TRBV13 and TRBJ2-7; D not resolved. V dropped 5 bases and J dropped 2 bases, with 7 bases sitting between them. This CDR3 has 12 amino acids. CDR1 is PRHDT and CDR2 is FYEKMQ in the germline V gene (reference sequence). The CDR3 sequence is CASSATTYEQYF. For the CDR3, the DNA is TGTGCCAGCAGCGCCACCACCTACGAGCAGTACTTC.

The CDR3 sequence: CSVEGTGGPHGANVLTF. The DNA for the CDR3 is TGCAGCGTTGAAGGGACAGGGGGCCCCCATGGGGCCAACGTCCTGACTTTC. The chain employs TRBV29-1 and TRBJ2-6; 11 bases map to TRBD1. The CDR3 totals 17 residues. J was trimmed by 3 bases and V by 1 base; bases with no gene match: 5. Germline CDR1 reads SQVTM; CDR2 reads ANQGSEA.

In its sample, this clonotype was seen many times. J is TRBJ2-5 and V is TRBV29-1; D possibly corresponds to TRBD1 (8 bases). With 3 bases removed from V and 5 bases from J, the gap between germline ends came to 19 bases. Germline-derived CDR1 and CDR2 are SQVTM and ANQGSEA. The CDR3 contains 15 residues. The CDR3 DNA sequence: TGCAGCGTTGAGTTGGTACAGGGGGAGGGGGAGACCCAGTACTTC. As protein: CSVELVQGEGETQYF.